What follows are 30 T cell receptor beta chains derived from one specimen sequenced in a study of blood T cell repertoires in COVID-19. Assay: immunoSEQ multiplex PCR; the TCRdb copy retains only in-frame clones and omits some. Of about 220,000 clones in the sample, approximately 80% were seen once. Material: PBMCs or T cells enriched from blood (not recorded which). The receptors here all came from a woman aged 55 to 70 who had recovered from COVID-19.

V is TRBV11-3 and J is TRBJ2-3; 14 positions agree with TRBD2. V shed 5 bases, J shed 2 bases, and the junction held 6 bases outside the gene matches. The CDR3 sequence is 17 residues long. The germline V gene has CDR1 SGHNT and CDR2 YENEEA. The CDR3 here is CASSAGLAGGPTDTQYF. The CDR3 DNA reads as TGTGCCAGCAGCGCTGGACTAGCGGGAGGACCCACAGATACGCAGTATTTT.

The rearrangement joins TRBV29-1 to TRBJ2-2; D ambiguous. From germline, CDR1 is SQVTM and CDR2 ANQGSEA. The CDR3 is 15 residues long. V lost 0 bases to trimming and J lost 5 bases, with 13 bases between them. The CDR3 loop reads CSVEDPAVVTGELFF. The CDR3 DNA sequence: TGCAGCGTTGAAGATCCCGCTGTAGTAACCGGGGAGCTGTTTTTT.

Concerning this clone: In the same sample, other DNA sequences code for this CDR3. This chain uses TRBV30 with TRBJ1-1; the D gene is possibly TRBD1 (5 bases). The CDR3 runs to 13 residues. V lost 2 bases to trimming and J lost 5 bases, with 12 bases between them. CDR1 is GTSNPN, CDR2 SVGIG, per germline (reference sequence). CDR3 loop: CAWSKGAGTEAFF. CDR3 DNA: TGTGCCTGGAGTAAAGGGGCGGGGACTGAAGCTTTCTTT.

This clone came up a few times. The rearrangement uses TRBV6-5 and TRBJ2-3; D may be TRBD2 (5 bases). This CDR3 comprises 13 residues. Germline V lookup: CDR1 MNHEY, CDR2 SVGAGI. V lost 7 bases to trimming and J lost 0 bases, with 8 bases between them. The CDR3 DNA reads TGTGCCAGCATACTAGGGAGCACAGATACGCAGTATTTT. Its protein product is CASILGSTDTQYF.

The rearrangement links TRBV5-4 to TRBJ2-7; TRBD2 agrees at 9 bases. V was pared by 4 bases and J by 2 bases, with 7 bases of the junction left unmatched. CDR3 length: 15 amino acids. Germline CDR1 reads SGHNT; CDR2 reads YYREEE (reference sequence). CDR3 protein: CASSNPGLATYEQYF. The DNA of the CDR3 is TGTGCCAGCAGCAACCCGGGACTAGCAACCTACGAGCAGTACTTC.

This clone was observed a handful of times. This chain joins TRBV2 and TRBJ1-4; D perhaps matches TRBD1 (5 bases). From germline, CDR1 is SNHLY and CDR2 FYNNEI. The CDR3 is 17 residues long. The V end was cut by 3 bases, the J end by 2 bases, with 16 bases between. As DNA, the CDR3 is TGTGCCAGCAGTGAGCCTCGGGGGGGATCGACTAATGAAAAACTGTTTTTT. Amino acid sequence: CASSEPRGGSTNEKLFF.

The chain is built from TRBV27 and TRBJ1-2; D may be TRBD1 (6 bases). The CDR3 has 15 residues. Germline V gives CDR1 MNHEY, CDR2 SMNVEV (reference sequence). V dropped 0 bases and J dropped 3 bases, with 11 bases sitting between them. CDR3 bases: TGTGCCAGCAGTTTATCACGAGGGGGGGACTATGGCTACACCTTC. Translating gives CASSLSRGGDYGYTF.

This chain links TRBV11-1 with TRBJ1-2, with 7 positions matching TRBD1. Germline V gene sequence: CDR1 SGHAT, CDR2 FQDESV (reference sequence). Germline trimming cut 4 bases from V and 5 bases from J; bases unmatched to any gene: 10. The CDR3 covers 15 residues. CDR3 sequence (DNA): TGTGCCAGCAGCTGGAGGACAGGTCCTGGGTATGGCTACACCTTC. It specifies CASSWRTGPGYGYTF. The whole variable domain, filled in from reference TRBV11-1 and TRBJ1-2, reads EAEVAQSPRYKITEKSQAVAFWCDPISGHATLYWYRQILGQGPELLVQFQDESVVDDSQLPKDRFSAERLKGVDSTLKIQPAELGDSAMYLCASSWRTGPGYGYTFGSGTRLTVV.

This clone was seen only a few times. V usage is TRBV11-2 and J usage is TRBJ2-1, with a tentative D call TRBD2 (6 bases). There are 14 residues in the CDR3. V was shortened by 2 bases and J by 7 bases, with 12 bases between the two germline ends. Germline V CDR1 and CDR2: SGHAT, FQNNGV. Written as DNA, the CDR3 is TGTGCCAGCAGCTTATTTCGGGGGAGAAATGAGCAGTTCTTC. This gives the protein CASSLFRGRNEQFF.

This chain links TRBV25-1 with TRBJ1-2, with 7 positions matching TRBD1. V gave up 3 bases and J gave up 7 bases; unmatched junction bases: 8. The CDR3 has 14 residues. Germline V gene lookup returns CDR1 MGHDK and CDR2 SYGVNS. The CDR3, as DNA: TGTGCCAGCAGTGATTACAGGGGAGAGGTTGGCTACACCTTC. Its translation is CASSDYRGEVGYTF.

This clone showed up just a few times. This chain uses TRBV4-1 with TRBJ1-3; 7 bases are a match to TRBD1. CDR3 length: 17 residues. Germline V gives CDR1 MGHRA, CDR2 YSYEKL. Trimming cost V 5 bases and J 1 base; bases outside gene matches: 11. DNA for the CDR3: TGCGCCAGCAGCAAATGGATGCAGGGGGGATCTGGAAACACCATATATTTT. Translated, it gives CASSKWMQGGSGNTIYF.

The J gene is TRBJ2-1, the V gene TRBV10-3; 8 nucleotides align to TRBD1. Per the germline V gene, CDR1 is ENHRY and CDR2 is SYGVKD. There are 15 residues in the CDR3. J gave up 6 bases and V 8 bases, and 12 bases lay outside the gene matches. The CDR3 loop reads CAIGLSQGARNEQFF. The CDR3 region has the DNA TGTGCCATCGGGCTTTCTCAGGGGGCACGCAATGAGCAGTTCTTC.

The CDR3 is CATSDDFSQFF. The CDR3 region has the DNA TGTGCCACCAGTGATGACTTCTCGCAGTTCTTC. The chain couples TRBV24-1 to TRBJ2-1, with D unclear. Between the trimmed V and J ends, which lost 3 bases and 12 bases, there was a span of 8 bases. CDR3 length: 11 residues. CDR1 KGHDR and CDR2 SFDVKD come from the germline V gene.

The V call is TRBV5-1, the J call TRBJ1-3, with 9 bases fitting TRBD1. The CDR3 is 15 residues long. Germline lookup yields CDR1 SGHRS and CDR2 YFSETQ. The ends lost 4 bases at V and 2 bases at J; junction bases unmatched: 4. This CDR3 is CASSPGTGPGNTIYF. In nucleotides, the CDR3 is TGCGCCAGCAGCCCAGGGACAGGGCCTGGAAACACCATATATTTT. Filled out from reference TRBV5-1 and TRBJ1-3, the complete variable domain reads KAGVTQTPRYLIKTRGQQVTLSCSPISGHRSVSWYQQTPGQGLQFLFEYFSETQRNKGNFPGRFSGRQFSNSRSEMNVSTLELGDSALYLCASSPGTGPGNTIYFGEGSWLTVV.

This clone was seen a few times. The gene calls are TRBV7-9 and TRBJ2-3; the match to TRBD2 covers 7 bases. V was pared by 8 bases and J by 2 bases, with 7 bases of the junction left unmatched. The CDR3 runs 14 residues. From germline, CDR1 is SEHNR and CDR2 FQNEAQ (reference sequence). The CDR3 DNA sequence: TGTGCCAGCGGGTCTAGCGGAAACACAGATACGCAGTATTTT. Its translation: CASGSSGNTDTQYF.

This sequence joins TRBV27 and TRBJ1-1, with 9 positions matching TRBD1. Germline CDR1 and CDR2: MNHEY and SMNVEV (reference sequence). The CDR3 runs 16 residues. J was trimmed by 1 base and V by 6 bases; bases with no gene match: 9. In nucleotides, the CDR3 is TGTGCCAGCAGGATAAACAGGGGGCGAGGGAACACTGAAGCTTTCTTT. Its translation: CASRINRGRGNTEAFF.

The chain recombines TRBV5-1 with TRBJ2-1; 12 bases line up with TRBD2. With 4 bases clipped from V and 6 bases from J, the junction kept 11 bases outside the gene matches. The CDR3 has 17 residues. Germline V gives CDR1 SGHRS, CDR2 YFSETQ. The DNA for the CDR3 is TGCGCCAGCAGCAGCGGACTAGCGGGGCCTATTGGCAATGAGCAGTTCTTC. Its translation: CASSSGLAGPIGNEQFF.

The V and J genes are TRBV6-5 and TRBJ2-3; TRBD1 is a possible D gene (5 bases). From germline, CDR1 is MNHEY and CDR2 SVGAGI. The germline V and J ends were trimmed by 6 bases and 8 bases, with 9 bases remaining between them. The CDR3 length is 11 residues. CDR3 loop: CASRQGGTQYF. The CDR3 coding sequence is TGTGCCAGCAGGCAGGGTGGTACGCAGTATTTT.

The chain has TRBV9 and TRBJ2-2; D perhaps matches TRBD2 (6 bases). Looked up from germline, CDR1 is SGDLS and CDR2 is YYNGEE. V was shortened by 0 bases and J by 4 bases, with 13 bases between the two germline ends. The CDR3 extends over 16 amino acids. DNA of the CDR3: TGTGCCAGCAGCGTAGGTCGGGGGATGAGCACCGGGGAGCTGTTTTTT. Translation: CASSVGRGMSTGELFF.

The V and J genes are TRBV2 and TRBJ2-2; 7 bases are shared with TRBD1. This CDR3 has 14 residues. V trimming: 6 bases; J trimming: 2 bases; junction bases outside the gene matches: 3. CDR1 and CDR2 from the germline V gene are SNHLY and FYNNEI. The CDR3 nucleotides are TGTGCCAGCAGCGGGACAGAAAACACCGGGGAGCTGTTTTTT. It specifies CASSGTENTGELFF.

The chain joins TRBV5-8 to TRBJ2-1, with 8 bases lining up with TRBD1. This CDR3 has 12 amino acids. Germline CDR1 reads SGHTS; CDR2 reads YDEGEE. Unmatched junction bases numbered 6, after V lost 4 bases and J lost 12 bases. CDR3 in DNA: TGTGCCAGCAGCCAGATGGACAGGGCGCAGTTCTTC. Its translation: CASSQMDRAQFF.

The chain employs TRBV6-2 or TRBV6-3 and TRBJ1-2; D perhaps matches TRBD1 (5 bases). Germline CDR1 is MNHEY and CDR2 is SVGEGT. Between the trimmed V and J ends, which lost 5 bases and 2 bases, there was a span of 9 bases. The CDR3 consists of 13 residues. The CDR3 loop reads CASSPDRNYGYTF. The CDR3 DNA follows: TGTGCCAGCAGTCCCGACAGAAACTATGGCTACACCTTC.

The genes are TRBV27 and TRBJ1-2, with D tentatively TRBD1 (6 bases). V was pared by 0 bases and J by 8 bases, with 16 bases between. Germline CDR1 is MNHEY and CDR2 is SMNVEV (reference sequence). The CDR3 loop spans 15 amino acids. The chain's CDR3 is CASSLSYILGQGYTF. The CDR3 DNA sequence: TGTGCCAGCAGTTTATCGTATATTTTGGGACAAGGCTACACCTTC.

This clone was observed a single time. This rearrangement joins TRBV6-6 to TRBJ2-1, with 10 bases aligning to TRBD2. The germline gives CDR1 MNHNY, CDR2 SVGAGI (reference sequence). CDR3 length: 16 residues. Germline trimming cut 2 bases from V and 7 bases from J; bases unmatched to any gene: 8. This chain's CDR3 is CASSYVRGTSENEQFF. CDR3 in DNA: TGTGCCAGCAGTTACGTGAGAGGGACTAGCGAGAATGAGCAGTTCTTC.

The chain recombines TRBV3-1 (or the pseudogene TRBV3-2) with TRBJ1-4, with 11 bases fitting TRBD1. Looked up from germline, CDR1 is LGHDT and CDR2 is YNNKEL (reference sequence). Losses at the gene ends were 4 bases for V and 4 bases for J; bases not matched to a gene: 11. CDR3 size: 18 residues. In DNA, the CDR3 is TGTGCCAGCAGCCTCCCCGGCGGACAGGGGGCGATTAATGAAAAACTGTTTTTT. It codes for CASSLPGGQGAINEKLFF.

Regarding this clone: Additional DNA sequences in this sample encode the identical CDR3. This chain uses TRBV19 with TRBJ2-2, with TRBD1 identical over 11 bases. This CDR3 spans 15 amino acids. Trimming took 6 bases from V and 5 from J; bases not matched to a gene: 5. Germline loops: CDR1 LNHDA, CDR2 SQIVND (reference sequence). The CDR3 DNA reads as TGTGCCAGTAGCGGGACAGGGGGTTGGACCGGGGAGCTGTTTTTT. Protein product: CASSGTGGWTGELFF.

The chain uses TRBV27 and TRBJ2-2, with 7 nucleotides matching TRBD2. After removal of 5 bases from V and 4 bases from J, the junction contained 13 bases not matched to a gene. Germline loops: CDR1 MNHEY, CDR2 SMNVEV (reference sequence). This CDR3 is built from 17 residues. The CDR3 loop reads CASSAPGGFHGTGELFF. The CDR3 bases are TGTGCCAGCAGTGCCCCCGGGGGGTTTCATGGCACCGGGGAGCTGTTTTTT.

This chain uses TRBV9 with TRBJ2-1; 10 bases line up with TRBD1. CDR1 is SGDLS and CDR2 is YYNGEE in the germline V gene. The length of the CDR3 is 16 residues. Germline trimming cut 4 bases from V and 4 bases from J; bases unmatched to any gene: 8. Here the CDR3 DNA reads TGTGCCAGCAGCTCTCTGGGGACAGGGGAATACAATGAGCAGTTCTTC. The encoded protein is CASSSLGTGEYNEQFF.

The chain has TRBV29-1 and TRBJ1-2, with 7 bases that match TRBD1. The CDR3 sequence is 12 residues long. The germline CDR1 and CDR2 sequences are SQVTM and ANQGSEA. Losses at the gene ends were 0 bases for V and 8 bases for J; bases not matched to a gene: 3. CDR3 coding DNA: TGCAGCGTTGAAGACGGACAGGACGGCTACACCTTC. Encoded protein: CSVEDGQDGYTF.

This clone has only one observation. V is TRBV6-5 and J is TRBJ2-7, with 11 bases identical to TRBD2. V lost 6 bases, J lost 4 bases, and 5 bases stayed unmatched. The germline gives CDR1 MNHEY, CDR2 SVGAGI. There are 14 residues in the CDR3. This CDR3 is CASRPGLAAYEQYF. As DNA, the CDR3 is TGTGCCAGCAGGCCGGGACTAGCGGCTTACGAGCAGTACTTC.